This section outlines one TCR beta chain sequence together with its context. As yet, its antigen is unknown. The data belong to a study of OX40 agonist ivuxolimab in advanced cancers. Study-level background: Prior anti-PD-1, anti-PD-L1 or anti-CTLA-4 therapy was allowed; approximately 40% had some.

Blood sampling was done at baseline, cycle 4 day 1, and cycle 7 day 1. TCRdb keeps only in-frame clones here, not all; method: immunoSEQ multiplex PCR. The sample lists about 80,000 clones, 70% to 90% occurring once. Study-wide results and limits: Relative to CD4+, CD8+ T cells held more expanded clones on average.

The germline V gene has CDR1 SGHDT and CDR2 YYEEEE. The CDR3 runs to 15 residues. Trimming left V 3 bases short and J 6 bases short, with 18 bases between. This clonotype originated in an adult with an advanced solid tumor such as melanoma, head and neck, liver or kidney cancer. The J gene is TRBJ1-2, the V gene TRBV5-6; TRBD1 might be the D (6 bases). The source was CD4+ or CD8+ T cells sorted from blood, collected in a trial of the OX40 agonist ivuxolimab. The CDR3 DNA reads as TGTGCCAGCAGCTCCGGGACATCCCTCAGGGATGGCTACACCTTC. Translation: CASSSGTSLRDGYTF.